This is a list of T cell receptor beta chains from one sample in a study of lymphopenia after photon versus proton radiotherapy. The method was immunoSEQ multiplex PCR; TCRdb's version includes in-frame clones alone and lacks a portion of them. The table shows some 29,000 clones, with 80% to 90% occurring only once. The sequenced sample was peripheral blood, obtained from a patient treated with proton-based radiotherapy. The receptors here all came from a woman aged 55-70 years with cholangiocarcinoma. Some clones in this sample may be carry-over from other donors' samples. Each CDR3 is given with its conserved first and last residue. The D gene is left open where the match is weak. A row's size may be missing; if present it is once, few, many or a size class.

>TRBJ2-5|TRBD2|TRBV4-3|.
TGCGCCAGCAGCCAAGATAATTATGGGACTAGGGGACAAGAGACCCAGTACTTC
CASSQDNYGTRGQETQYF
>TRBJ2-5|.|TRBV18|.
TGTGCCAGCTCTTCCGGGGAATCAGAGACCCAGTACTTC
CASSSGESETQYF
>TRBJ2-4|.|TRBV5-6|.
TGTGCCAGCAGCTTTTGGGACATAAACATTCAGTACTTC
CASSFWDINIQYF
>TRBJ2-3|TRBD2|TRBV10-3|.
TGTGCCATCCGGGGGAGCGGGGGGGAAGATACGCAGTATTTT
CAIRGSGGEDTQYF
>TRBJ1-2|.|TRBV2|once
TGTGCCAGCAGTGAAGAAACAGGGTCTCGGAATGGCTACACCTTC
CASSEETGSRNGYTF
>TRBJ2-5|.|TRBV7-2|.
TGTGCCAGCAGCTTACGGCGGGTGGCCCTGGAGACCCAGTACTTC
CASSLRRVALETQYF
>TRBJ1-4|.|TRBV27|.
TGTGCCAGCAGTCGTCCTAAAGAAAAACTGTTTTTT
CASSRPKEKLFF
>TRBJ1-4|.|TRBV7-6|.
TGTGCCAGCAGCTTAGCCCTGAATGGACAGCCGAAACTGTTTTTT
CASSLALNGQPKLFF
>TRBJ1-1|.|TRBV9|once
TGTGCCAGCAGCGTAGTACAGTCTCGAGCTTTCTTT
CASSVVQSRAFF
>TRBJ2-7|.|TRBV7-9|.
TGTGCCAGCAGCTTCCCCCCGACAGGCGAAACCCCCTACGAGCAGTACTTC
CASSFPPTGETPYEQYF
>TRBJ1-2|TRBD1|TRBV4-3|.
TGCGCCAGCAGCCGGGACAGGGTCTATGGCTACACCTTC
CASSRDRVYGYTF
>TRBJ1-2|.|TRBV7-9|.
TGTGCCAGCAGGGGTACGGGAAACGACTATGGCTACACCTTC
CASRGTGNDYGYTF
>TRBJ1-6|.|TRBV6-1|once
TGTGCCAGCAGTGAAGCTAGGAATTCACCCCTCCACTTT
CASSEARNSPLHF
>TRBJ2-1|TRBD1|TRBV7-3|.
TGTGCCAGCAGCTTAAGACAGGGCCCCAATGAGCAGTTCTTC
CASSLRQGPNEQFF
>TRBJ1-1|.|TRBV19|.
TGTGCCAGTAGTATCGGGGGATCCACTGAAGCTTTCTTT
CASSIGGSTEAFF
>TRBJ2-1|TRBD1|TRBV7-6|once
TGTGCCAGCAGCTCAACCGGGACAGGGGGCGATGAGCAGTTCTTC
CASSSTGTGGDEQFF
>TRBJ1-2|TRBD1|TRBV7-8|.
TGTGCCAGCAGCTTACAACAGGGGAACTATGGCTACACCTTC
CASSLQQGNYGYTF
>TRBJ2-7|.|TRBV14|.
TGTGCCAGCAGCCTCTTACAGGGAACCTACGAGCAGTACTTC
CASSLLQGTYEQYF
>TRBJ2-7|.|TRBV5-8|.
TGTGCCAGCAGCCACAGCATTACATGGGACGAGCAGTACTTC
CASSHSITWDEQYF
>TRBJ1-4|TRBD1|TRBV7-2|.
TGTGCCAGCAGCCCACAGGGGGCCCTGGGGGAAAAACTGTTTTTT
CASSPQGALGEKLFF
>TRBJ2-7|.|TRBV18|.
TGTGCCAGCTCACCACGCGTTGTTGGGCCACCCGACTCCTACGAGCAGTACTTC
CASSPRVVGPPDSYEQYF
>TRBJ1-5|TRBD1|TRBV2|.
TGTGCCAGCAAATGGGGGACAGGGATTCAGCCCCAGCATTTT
CASKWGTGIQPQHF
>TRBJ2-1|TRBD1|TRBV28|.
TGTGCCAGCAGGGCCGTAGGGGGCAATTCCTACAATGAGCAGTTCTTC
CASRAVGGNSYNEQFF
>TRBJ2-7|.|TRBV7-2|many
TGTGCCAGCAGCTTCACGGGACTGAACGAGCAGTACTTC
CASSFTGLNEQYF
>TRBJ2-7|.|TRBV6-6|.
TGTGCCAGCAGGCCCACAGGGAAGAACTACGAGCAGTACTTC
CASRPTGKNYEQYF
>TRBJ1-2|.|TRBV7-2|once
TGTGCCAGCAGCCGAGGCGGAACAGAGACCTATGGCTACACCTTC
CASSRGGTETYGYTF
>TRBJ1-5|.|TRBV25-1|.
TGTGCCAGCAGTATGGATACCAATCAGCCCCAGCATTTT
CASSMDTNQPQHF
>TRBJ2-5|.|TRBV9|.
TGTGCCAGCAGCGTAGCGGTCCAAGAGACCCAGTACTTC
CASSVAVQETQYF
>TRBJ2-4|.|TRBV9|.
TGTGCCAGCAGCGCCACAGGTCTGTTGGGAAACATTCAGTACTTC
CASSATGLLGNIQYF
>TRBJ2-1|TRBD2|TRBV9|.
TGTGCCAGCAGCCCGAGGTCCGGGACTAGCAATGAGCAGTTCTTC
CASSPRSGTSNEQFF
>TRBJ1-1|TRBD1|TRBV6-5|.
TGTGCCAGCAGATACACAGGGGTCGCCGGAGGCACTGAAGCTTTCTTT
CASRYTGVAGGTEAFF
>TRBJ2-2|.|TRBV18|once
TGTGCCAGCTCACCGTTGGGTCTAGCAAACACCGGGGAGCTGTTTTTT
CASSPLGLANTGELFF
>TRBJ2-1|TRBD2|TRBV27|.
TGCGCCAGCAGTTTGGCGGGAGAAGAGCAGTTCTTC
CASSLAGEEQFF
>TRBJ2-4|.|TRBV21-1|.
TGTGCCAGCAGCAAAGCGCAAGGTAGCCAAAACATTCAGTACTTC
CASSKAQGSQNIQYF